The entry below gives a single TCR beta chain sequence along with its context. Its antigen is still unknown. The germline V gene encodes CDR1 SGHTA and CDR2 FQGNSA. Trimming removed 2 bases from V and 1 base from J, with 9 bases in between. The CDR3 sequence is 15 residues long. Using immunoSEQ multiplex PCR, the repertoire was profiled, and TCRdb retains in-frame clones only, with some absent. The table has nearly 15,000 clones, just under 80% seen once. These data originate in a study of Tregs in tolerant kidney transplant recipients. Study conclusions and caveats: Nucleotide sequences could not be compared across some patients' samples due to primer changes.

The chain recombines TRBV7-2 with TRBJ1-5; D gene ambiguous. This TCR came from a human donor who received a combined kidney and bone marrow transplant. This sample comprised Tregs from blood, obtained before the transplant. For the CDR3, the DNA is TGTGCCAGCAGCTTAATTAGAGGGAGCAATCAGCCCCAGCATTTT. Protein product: CASSLIRGSNQPQHF.